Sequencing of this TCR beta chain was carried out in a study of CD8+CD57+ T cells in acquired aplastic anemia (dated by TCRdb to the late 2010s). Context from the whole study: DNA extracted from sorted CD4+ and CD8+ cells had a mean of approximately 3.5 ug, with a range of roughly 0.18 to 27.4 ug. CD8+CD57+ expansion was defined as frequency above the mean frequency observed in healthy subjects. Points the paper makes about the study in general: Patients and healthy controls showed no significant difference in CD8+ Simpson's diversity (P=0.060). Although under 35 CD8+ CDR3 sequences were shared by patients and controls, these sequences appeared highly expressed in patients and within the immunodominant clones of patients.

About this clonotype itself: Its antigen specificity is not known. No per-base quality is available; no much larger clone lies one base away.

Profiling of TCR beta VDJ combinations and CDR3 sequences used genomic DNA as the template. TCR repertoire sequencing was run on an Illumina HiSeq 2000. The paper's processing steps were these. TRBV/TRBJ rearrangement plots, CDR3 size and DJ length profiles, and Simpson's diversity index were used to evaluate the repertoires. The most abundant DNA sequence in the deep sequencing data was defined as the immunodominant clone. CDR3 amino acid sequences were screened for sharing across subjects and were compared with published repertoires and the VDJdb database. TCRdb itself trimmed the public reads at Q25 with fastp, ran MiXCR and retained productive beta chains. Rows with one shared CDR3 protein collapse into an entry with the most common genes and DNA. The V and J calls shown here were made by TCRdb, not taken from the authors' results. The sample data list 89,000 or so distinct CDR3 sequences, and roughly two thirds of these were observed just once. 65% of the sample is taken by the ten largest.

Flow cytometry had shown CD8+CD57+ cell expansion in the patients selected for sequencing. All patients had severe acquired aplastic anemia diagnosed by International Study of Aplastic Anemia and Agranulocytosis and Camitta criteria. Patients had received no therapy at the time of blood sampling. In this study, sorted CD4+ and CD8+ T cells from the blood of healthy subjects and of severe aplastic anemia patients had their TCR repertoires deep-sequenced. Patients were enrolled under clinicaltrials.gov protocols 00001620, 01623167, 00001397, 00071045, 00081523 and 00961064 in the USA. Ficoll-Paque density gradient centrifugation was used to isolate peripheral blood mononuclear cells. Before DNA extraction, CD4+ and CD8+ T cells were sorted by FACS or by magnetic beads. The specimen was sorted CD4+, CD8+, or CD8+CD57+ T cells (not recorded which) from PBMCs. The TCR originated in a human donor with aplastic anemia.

The CDR3 has the sequence CASNTAGNTIYF. The nucleotides read TGTGCCAGCAATACTGCTGGAAACACCATATATTTT. Recombination connected TRBV2 to TRBJ1-3; the D gene is unclear. CDR1 and CDR2 are drawn from the germline V gene: SNHLY, FYNNEI. Counted from cysteine to phenylalanine, this CDR3 has 12 amino acids. Only the CDR3 part of the read is kept: 36 bases, read in frame from the first base. V was cut back by 7 bases and J by 2 bases, leaving a gap of 6 bases between them.